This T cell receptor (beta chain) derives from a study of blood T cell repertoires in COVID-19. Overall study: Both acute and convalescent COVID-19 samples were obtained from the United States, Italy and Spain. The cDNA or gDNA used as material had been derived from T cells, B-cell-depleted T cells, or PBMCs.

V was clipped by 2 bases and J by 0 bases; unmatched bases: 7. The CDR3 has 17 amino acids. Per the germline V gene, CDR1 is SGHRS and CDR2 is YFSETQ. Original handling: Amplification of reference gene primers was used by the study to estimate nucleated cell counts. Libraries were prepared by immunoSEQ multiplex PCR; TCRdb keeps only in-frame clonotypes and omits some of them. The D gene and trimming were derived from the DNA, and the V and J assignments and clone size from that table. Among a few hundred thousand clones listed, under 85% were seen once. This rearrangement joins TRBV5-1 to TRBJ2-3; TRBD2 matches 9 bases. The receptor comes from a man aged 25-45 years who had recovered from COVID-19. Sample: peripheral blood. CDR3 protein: CASSFGGGAFSTDTQYF. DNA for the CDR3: TGCGCCAGCAGCTTTGGCGGGGGGGCTTTTAGCACAGATACGCAGTATTTT. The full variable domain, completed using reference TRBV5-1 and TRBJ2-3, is KAGVTQTPRYLIKTRGQQVTLSCSPISGHRSVSWYQQTPGQGLQFLFEYFSETQRNKGNFPGRFSGRQFSNSRSEMNVSTLELGDSALYLCASSFGGGAFSTDTQYFGPGTRLTVL.